Listed below are T cell receptor beta chains from one sample, sequenced in a study of technical replicates of blood from several donors. Some clones are missing from TCRdb's copy, which holds only in-frame ones; the method was immunoSEQ multiplex PCR. Among about 79,000 clones listed, roughly 94% were seen once. Sequenced input: T cells isolated from PBMCs. All receptors derive from a human donor in good health. Both conserved end residues are part of each CDR3. The D gene is left open where the match is weak. The size field is filled for only some rows; it gives once, few, many or a size class.

NA | TRBJ1-1 | NA | TRBV18 | CASSPRIGENTEAFF | TGTGCCAGCTCACCGCGGATTGGTGAGAACACTGAAGCTTTCTTT
few | TRBJ1-1 | TRBD1 | TRBV4-2 | CASSQGSQTGGLTEAFF | TGTGCCAGCAGCCAAGGAAGTCAGACAGGGGGCCTCACTGAAGCTTTCTTT
once | TRBJ2-7 | NA | TRBV6-6 | CASSHRPASGEQYF | TGTGCCAGCAGTCACCGTCCGGCTAGTGGCGAGCAGTACTTC
NA | TRBJ2-2 | TRBD2 | TRBV10-3 | CAISEAGLAASLNTGELFF | TGTGCCATCAGTGAAGCTGGACTAGCGGCCTCTCTGAACACCGGGGAGCTGTTTTTT
NA | TRBJ2-1 | TRBD2 | TRBV2 | CASRPWGEGSYNEQFF | TGTGCCAGCAGGCCTTGGGGGGAGGGCTCTTACAATGAGCAGTTCTTC
NA | TRBJ1-3 | NA | TRBV11-3 | CASSPDRGGNTIYF | TGTGCCAGCAGCCCTGACCGAGGAGGAAACACCATATATTTT
NA | TRBJ1-1 | TRBD1 | TRBV23-1 | CASSPTDRGNTEAFF | TGCGCCAGCAGTCCCACGGACAGGGGGAACACTGAAGCTTTCTTT
NA | TRBJ2-7 | NA | TRBV4-1 | CASSQLYEQYF | TGCGCCAGCAGCCAACTCTACGAGCAGTACTTC
NA | TRBJ2-1 | TRBD2 | TRBV6-1 | CASSEGLAGGYNEQFF | TGTGCCAGCAGTGAGGGACTAGCGGGGGGGTATAATGAGCAGTTCTTC
NA | TRBJ2-7 | NA | TRBV30 | CAWSPTGQGYEQYF | TGTGCCTGGAGCCCTACAGGGCAGGGTTACGAGCAGTACTTC
NA | TRBJ1-1 | NA | TRBV5-4 | CASSRGPMNTEAFF | TGTGCCAGCAGCCGAGGGCCAATGAACACTGAAGCTTTCTTT
NA | TRBJ2-2 | NA | TRBV7-6 | CASSLSGRGGTGELFF | TGTGCCAGCAGCCTCTCCGGCAGGGGAGGGACCGGGGAGCTGTTTTTT
NA | TRBJ2-7 | TRBD2 | TRBV18 | CASSPGGLSSYEQYF | TGTGCCAGCTCGCCGGGGGGACTTAGCTCCTACGAGCAGTACTTC
NA | TRBJ1-1 | TRBD1 | TRBV5-1 | CASRNRGNTEAFF | TGCGCCAGCAGAAACAGGGGGAACACTGAAGCTTTCTTT
NA | TRBJ1-2 | NA | TRBV6-5 | CASSYSGLSYGYTF | TGTGCCAGCAGTTACTCGGGACTGTCTTATGGCTACACCTTC
few | TRBJ1-1 | NA | TRBV7-2 | CASSPLGLEAFF | TGTGCCAGCAGCCCCTTGGGACTTGAAGCTTTCTTT
NA | TRBJ2-3 | NA | TRBV5-1 | CASSFRESPDTQYF | TGCGCCAGCAGCTTCAGGGAAAGTCCCGATACGCAGTATTTT
NA | TRBJ2-7 | TRBD1 | TRBV30 | CAWSVQGPYEQYF | TGTGCCTGGAGTGTACAGGGGCCCTACGAGCAGTACTTC
NA | TRBJ1-6 | NA | TRBV15 | CATSRDPTGRLNSPLHF | TGTGCCACCAGCAGAGACCCCACCGGGAGGCTTAATTCACCCCTCCACTTT
NA | TRBJ2-1 | NA | TRBV7-9 | CASSLDSEQFF | TGTGCCAGCAGCTTAGACAGTGAGCAGTTCTTC
NA | TRBJ1-1 | NA | TRBV12-5 | CASGLGTAAEAFF | TGTGCTAGTGGTTTGGGGACAGCCGCTGAAGCTTTCTTT
NA | TRBJ2-7 | TRBD2 | TRBV5-4 | CASSTSGTYSYEQYF | TGTGCCAGCAGCACGAGCGGGACCTACTCCTACGAGCAGTACTTC